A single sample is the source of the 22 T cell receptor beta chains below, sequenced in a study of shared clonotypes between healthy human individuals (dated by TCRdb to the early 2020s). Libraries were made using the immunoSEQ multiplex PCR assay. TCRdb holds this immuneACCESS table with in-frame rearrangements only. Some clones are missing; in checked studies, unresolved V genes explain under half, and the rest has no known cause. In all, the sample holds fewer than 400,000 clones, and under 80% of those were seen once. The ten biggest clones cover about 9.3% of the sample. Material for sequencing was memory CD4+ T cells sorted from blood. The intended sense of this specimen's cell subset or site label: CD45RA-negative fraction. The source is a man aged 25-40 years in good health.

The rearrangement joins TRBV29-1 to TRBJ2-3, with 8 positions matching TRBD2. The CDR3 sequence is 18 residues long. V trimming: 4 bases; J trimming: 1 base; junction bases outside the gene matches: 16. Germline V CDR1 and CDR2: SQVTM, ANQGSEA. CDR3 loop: CSVVARGGRTGGTDTQYF. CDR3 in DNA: TGCAGCGTTGTTGCCCGAGGCGGGAGGACCGGGGGCACAGATACGCAGTATTTT.

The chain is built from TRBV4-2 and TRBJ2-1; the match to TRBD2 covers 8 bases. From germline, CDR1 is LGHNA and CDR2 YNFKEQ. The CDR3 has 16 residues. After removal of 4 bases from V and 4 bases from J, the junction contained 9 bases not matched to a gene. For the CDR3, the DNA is TGTGCCAGCAGCCCCGAGGTAGCGGGAACGTACAATGAGCAGTTCTTC. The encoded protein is CASSPEVAGTYNEQFF.

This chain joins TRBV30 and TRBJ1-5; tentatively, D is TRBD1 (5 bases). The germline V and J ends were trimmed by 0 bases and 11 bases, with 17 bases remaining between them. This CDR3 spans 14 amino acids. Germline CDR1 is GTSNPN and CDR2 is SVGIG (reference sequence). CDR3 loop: CAWSVSGLSGSQHF. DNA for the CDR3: TGTGCCTGGAGTGTAAGCGGCCTATCAGGGTCCCAGCATTTT.

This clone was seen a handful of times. The CDR3 loop is CASSSGLTMFEEKLFF. The CDR3 nucleotides read TGTGCCAGCAGTTCGGGACTCACCATGTTCGAGGAAAAACTGTTTTTT. This chain joins TRBV2 and TRBJ1-4; D might be TRBD1 (5 bases). The germline CDR1 and CDR2 sequences are SNHLY and FYNNEI. This CDR3 is built from 16 residues. V lost 5 bases to trimming and J lost 8 bases, with 21 bases between them.

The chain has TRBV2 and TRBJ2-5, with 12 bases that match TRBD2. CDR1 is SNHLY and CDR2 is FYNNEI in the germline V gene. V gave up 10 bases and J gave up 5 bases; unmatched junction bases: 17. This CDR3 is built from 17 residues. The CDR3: CANAIFLAGGSWETQYF. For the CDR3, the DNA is TGTGCCAACGCCATATTTCTAGCGGGAGGGTCCTGGGAGACCCAGTACTTC.

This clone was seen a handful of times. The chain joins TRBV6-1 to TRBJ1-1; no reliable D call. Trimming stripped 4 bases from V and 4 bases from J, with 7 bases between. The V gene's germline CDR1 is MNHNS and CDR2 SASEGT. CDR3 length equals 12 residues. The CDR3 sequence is CASSARPTEAFF. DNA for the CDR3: TGTGCCAGCAGTGCCCGTCCCACTGAAGCTTTCTTT.

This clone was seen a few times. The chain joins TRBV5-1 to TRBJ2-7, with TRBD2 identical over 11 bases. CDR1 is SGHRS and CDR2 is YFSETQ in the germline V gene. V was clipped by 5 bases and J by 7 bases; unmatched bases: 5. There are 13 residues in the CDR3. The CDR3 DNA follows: TGCGCCAGCAGGCTAGCGGGAGGTGGGGAGCAGTACTTC. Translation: CASRLAGGGEQYF.

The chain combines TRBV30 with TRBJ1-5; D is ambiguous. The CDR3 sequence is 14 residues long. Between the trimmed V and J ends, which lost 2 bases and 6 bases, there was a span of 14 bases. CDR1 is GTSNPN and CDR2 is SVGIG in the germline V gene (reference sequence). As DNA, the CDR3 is TGTGCCTGGAGTCACTCTAGAGGCAGTCAGCCCCAGCATTTT. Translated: CAWSHSRGSQPQHF.

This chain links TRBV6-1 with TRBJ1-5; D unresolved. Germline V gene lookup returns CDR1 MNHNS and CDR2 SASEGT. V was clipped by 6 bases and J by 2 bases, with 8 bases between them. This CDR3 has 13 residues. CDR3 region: CASRDLGNQPQHF. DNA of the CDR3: TGTGCCAGCAGGGACTTGGGCAATCAGCCCCAGCATTTT.

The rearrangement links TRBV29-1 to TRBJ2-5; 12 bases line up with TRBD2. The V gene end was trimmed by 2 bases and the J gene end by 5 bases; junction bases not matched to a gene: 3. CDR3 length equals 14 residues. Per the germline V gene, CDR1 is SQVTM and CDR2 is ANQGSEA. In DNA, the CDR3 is TGCAGCGTTGAACTAGCGGGAGGGGGGGAGACCCAGTACTTC. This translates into CSVELAGGGETQYF.

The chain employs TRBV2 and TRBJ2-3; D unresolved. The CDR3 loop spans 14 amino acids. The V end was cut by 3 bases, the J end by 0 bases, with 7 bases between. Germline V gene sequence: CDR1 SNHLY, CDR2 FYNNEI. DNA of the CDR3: TGTGCCAGCAGTGACGTCTCTAGCACAGATACGCAGTATTTT. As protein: CASSDVSSTDTQYF.

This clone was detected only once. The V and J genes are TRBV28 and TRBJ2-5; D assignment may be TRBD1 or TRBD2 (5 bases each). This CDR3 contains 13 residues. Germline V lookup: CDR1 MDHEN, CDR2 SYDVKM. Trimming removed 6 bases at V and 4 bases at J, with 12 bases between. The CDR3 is CASSLHGGETQYF. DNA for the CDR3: TGTGCCAGCAGCCTGCATGGGGGAGAGACCCAGTACTTC.

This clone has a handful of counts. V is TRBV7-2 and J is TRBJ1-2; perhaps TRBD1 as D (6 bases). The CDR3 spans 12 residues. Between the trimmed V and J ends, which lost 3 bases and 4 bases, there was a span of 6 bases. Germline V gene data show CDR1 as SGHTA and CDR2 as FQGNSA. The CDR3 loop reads CASSLDSYGYTF. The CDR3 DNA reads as TGTGCCAGCAGCTTGGACAGCTATGGCTACACCTTC.

Here the CDR3 reads CASRGPAKNIQYF. CDR3 nucleotide sequence: TGTGCCAGCAGGGGTCCAGCCAAAAACATTCAGTACTTC. The rearrangement joins TRBV28 to TRBJ2-4; D not certain. There are 13 residues in the CDR3. V was trimmed by 6 bases and J by 0 bases, leaving 6 bases between them. Germline V gene sequence: CDR1 MDHEN, CDR2 SYDVKM.

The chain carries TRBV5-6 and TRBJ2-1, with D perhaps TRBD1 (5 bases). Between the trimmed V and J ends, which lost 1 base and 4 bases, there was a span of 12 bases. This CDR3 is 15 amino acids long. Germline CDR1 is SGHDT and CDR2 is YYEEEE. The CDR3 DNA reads TGTGCCAGCAGCTTGATTCGGACACATTACAATGAGCAGTTCTTC. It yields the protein CASSLIRTHYNEQFF.

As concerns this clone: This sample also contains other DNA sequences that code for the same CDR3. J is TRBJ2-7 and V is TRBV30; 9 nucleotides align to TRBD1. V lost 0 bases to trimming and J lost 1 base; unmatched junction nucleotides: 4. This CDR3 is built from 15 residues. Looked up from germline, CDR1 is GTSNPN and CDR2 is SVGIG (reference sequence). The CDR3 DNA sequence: TGTGCCTGGAGTGTAACCGGGACAGGGTCCTACGAGCAGTACTTC. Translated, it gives CAWSVTGTGSYEQYF.

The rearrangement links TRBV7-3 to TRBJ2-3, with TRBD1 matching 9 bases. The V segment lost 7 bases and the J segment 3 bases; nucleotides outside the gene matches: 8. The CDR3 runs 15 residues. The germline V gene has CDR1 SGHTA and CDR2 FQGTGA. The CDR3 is CASTKQGARTDTQYF. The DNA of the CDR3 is TGTGCCAGCACCAAACAGGGGGCGCGGACAGATACGCAGTATTTT.

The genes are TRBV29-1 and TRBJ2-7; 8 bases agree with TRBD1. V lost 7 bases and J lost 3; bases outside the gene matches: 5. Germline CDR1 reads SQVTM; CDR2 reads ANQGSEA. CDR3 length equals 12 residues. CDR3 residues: CSAGTGVYEQYF. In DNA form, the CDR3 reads TGCAGCGCCGGGACAGGAGTCTACGAGCAGTACTTC.

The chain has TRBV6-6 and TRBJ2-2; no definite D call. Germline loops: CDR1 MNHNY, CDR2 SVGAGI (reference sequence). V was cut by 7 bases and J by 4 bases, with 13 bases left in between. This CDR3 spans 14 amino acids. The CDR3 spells CASKREGRTGELFF. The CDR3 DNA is TGTGCCAGCAAGAGAGAAGGACGCACCGGGGAGCTGTTTTTT.

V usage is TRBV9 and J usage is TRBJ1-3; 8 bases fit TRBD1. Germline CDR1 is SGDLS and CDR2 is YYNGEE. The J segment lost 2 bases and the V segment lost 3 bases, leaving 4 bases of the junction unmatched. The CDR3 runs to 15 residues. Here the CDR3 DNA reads TGTGCCAGCAGCGCGGCGGACAGGGCTGGAAACACCATATATTTT. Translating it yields CASSAADRAGNTIYF.

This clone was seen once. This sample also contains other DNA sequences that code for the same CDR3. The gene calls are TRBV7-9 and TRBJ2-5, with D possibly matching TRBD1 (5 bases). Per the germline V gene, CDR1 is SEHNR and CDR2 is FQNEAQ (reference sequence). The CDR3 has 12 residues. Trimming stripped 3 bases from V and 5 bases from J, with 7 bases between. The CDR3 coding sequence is TGTGCCAGCAGCTTGGGGCAGGAGACCCAGTACTTC. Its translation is CASSLGQETQYF.

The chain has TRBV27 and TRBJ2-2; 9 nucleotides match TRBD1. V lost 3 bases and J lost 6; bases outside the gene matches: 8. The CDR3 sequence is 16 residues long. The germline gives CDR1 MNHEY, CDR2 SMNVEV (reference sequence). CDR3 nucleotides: TGTGCCAGCAGTTTTTCCGGGACAGGGTTTTCCGGGGAGCTGTTTTTT. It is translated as CASSFSGTGFSGELFF.